These 30 T cell receptor beta chains were all obtained from the same sample, sequenced in a study of control samples from healthy donors and cancer patients. The assay was immunoSEQ multiplex PCR, and TCRdb's table has in-frame clones only and misses some. The sample contains approximately 170,000 clones, about nine tenths of which appear only once. The sequenced sample was blood. The receptors were sampled from a woman aged 30 to 39 in good health.

The chain combines TRBV4-3 with TRBJ1-4, with D perhaps TRBD1 (5 bases). Germline loops: CDR1 LGHNA, CDR2 YSLEER. Trimming pared 0 bases from V and 5 bases from J, leaving 10 bases between. This CDR3 spans 15 amino acids. The CDR3 here is CASSQDKQENEKLFF. As DNA, the CDR3 is TGCGCCAGCAGCCAAGATAAACAGGAAAATGAAAAACTGTTTTTT.

This clone was observed a single time. V and J are TRBV7-6 and TRBJ1-2, with TRBD1 as a possible D gene (5 bases). Germline CDR1 reads SGHVS; CDR2 reads FNYEAQ. V lost 5 bases and J 3 bases, leaving 10 bases between the germline ends. The CDR3 totals 13 residues. Here the CDR3 reads CASSPRGDYGYTF. In DNA, the CDR3 is TGTGCCAGCAGCCCACGGGGCGACTATGGCTACACCTTC. Full variable domain (remainder filled in from reference TRBV7-6 and TRBJ1-2): GAGVSQSPRYKVTKRGQDVALRCDPISGHVSLYWYRQALGQGPEFLTYFNYEAQQDKSGLPNDRFSAERPEGSISTLTIQRTEQRDSAMYRCASSPRGDYGYTFGSGTRLTVV.

The chain couples TRBV4-2 to TRBJ1-2; 10 bases are a match to TRBD1. The CDR3 has 14 residues. From germline, CDR1 is LGHNA and CDR2 YNFKEQ. Losses at the gene ends were 4 bases for V and 4 bases for J; bases not matched to a gene: 3. The CDR3 DNA follows: TGTGCCAGCAGCCGGACAGGGGGAACCTATGGCTACACCTTC. This encodes CASSRTGGTYGYTF.

This sequence joins TRBV5-4 and TRBJ1-5; the match to TRBD1 covers 12 bases. Trimming took 2 bases from V and 7 from J; bases not matched to a gene: 4. This CDR3 region has 15 residues. The germline V gene encodes CDR1 SGHNT and CDR2 YYREEE (reference sequence). The chain's CDR3 is CASSFRDRGQQPQHF. In nucleotides, the CDR3 is TGTGCCAGCAGCTTCCGGGACAGGGGGCAGCAGCCCCAGCATTTT.

V gene TRBV7-2 combines with J gene TRBJ2-3, with a possible D match to TRBD1 (6 bases). CDR3 size: 16 residues. Trimming took off 3 bases at V and 0 bases at J, with 13 bases between the two ends. Per the germline V gene, CDR1 is SGHTA and CDR2 is FQGNSA. CDR3 residues: CASSLVDRLSTDTQYF. CDR3 nucleotide sequence: TGTGCCAGCAGCTTGGTGGACAGACTCAGCACAGATACGCAGTATTTT.

Concerning this clone: Other DNA sequences in this sample translate to the same CDR3. This chain connects TRBV20-1 to TRBJ1-1; perhaps TRBD1 as D (6 bases). The germline V gene encodes CDR1 DFQATT and CDR2 SNEGSKA (reference sequence). This CDR3 contains 11 residues. The V and J ends lost 6 bases and 5 bases respectively, with 10 bases between them. The CDR3 region has the DNA TGCAGTGCGCCCGACAGGACTGAAGCTTTCTTT. This codes for CSAPDRTEAFF.

The genes are TRBV20-1 and TRBJ2-1; 7 bases line up with TRBD2. V was pared by 2 bases and J by 9 bases, with 1 base of the junction left unmatched. The CDR3 is 11 amino acids. Looked up from germline, CDR1 is DFQATT and CDR2 is SNEGSKA (reference sequence). The DNA of the CDR3 is TGCAGTGCTAGACTAGCGGCTGAGCAGTTCTTC. Its protein is CSARLAAEQFF.

This sequence joins TRBV5-5 and TRBJ1-5; D ambiguous. The CDR3 spans 13 residues. From germline, CDR1 is SGHKS and CDR2 YYEKEE (reference sequence). Trimming cost V 0 bases and J 7 bases, with 8 bases left between them. The CDR3 reads CASSLEVGQPQHF. The CDR3 coding sequence is TGTGCCAGCAGCTTGGAGGTTGGGCAGCCCCAGCATTTT.

The chain carries TRBV28 and TRBJ1-2, with D maybe TRBD1 (6 bases). Trimming left V 7 bases short and J 4 bases short, with 13 bases between. The CDR3 loop spans 13 amino acids. The germline CDR1 and CDR2 sequences are MDHEN and SYDVKM. CDR3 sequence (DNA): TGTGCCAGCACTCCTACAGGGAGCTATGGCTACACCTTC. Residues: CASTPTGSYGYTF.

There are a few counts of this clone. This chain connects TRBV19 to TRBJ2-1; possibly TRBD2 for D (5 bases). The V gene's germline CDR1 is LNHDA and CDR2 SQIVND (reference sequence). The CDR3 loop spans 13 amino acids. V lost 3 bases and J lost 4, with 7 bases in between. The CDR3 sequence: CASSIPGYNEQFF. In DNA, the CDR3 is TGTGCCAGTAGTATTCCGGGGTACAATGAGCAGTTCTTC. The whole variable domain, filled in from reference TRBV19 and TRBJ2-1, reads DGGITQSPKYLFRKEGQNVTLSCEQNLNHDAMYWYRQDPGQGLRLIYYSQIVNDFQKGDIAEGYSVSREKKESFPLTVTSAQKNPTAFYLCASSIPGYNEQFFGPGTRLTVL.

The rearrangement joins TRBV27 to TRBJ1-1, with 7 bases that match TRBD1. The trim removed 2 bases at V and 4 bases at J, leaving 1 base unmatched. This CDR3 contains 13 residues. Germline V gene lookup returns CDR1 MNHEY and CDR2 SMNVEV (reference sequence). The CDR3 nucleotides read TGTGCCAGCAGTTTACAGGGGGGCACTGAAGCTTTCTTT. It translates to CASSLQGGTEAFF.

The chain combines TRBV7-9 with TRBJ1-2; TRBD1 agrees at 7 bases. This CDR3 is built from 15 residues. J lost 4 bases, V lost 1 base, and 6 bases had no gene match. Germline CDR1 and CDR2: SEHNR and FQNEAQ (reference sequence). DNA for the CDR3: TGTGCCAGCAGCTTAGTTTCGCAGGGGGGCTATGGCTACACCTTC. It yields the protein CASSLVSQGGYGYTF.

The chain is built from TRBV5-8 and TRBJ1-3; possibly TRBD1 for D (5 bases). Germline V gene sequence: CDR1 SGHTS, CDR2 YDEGEE. V lost 0 bases, J lost 7 bases, and 11 bases lay in between. This CDR3 is built from 14 residues. CDR3 in DNA: TGTGCCAGCAGCTTGGGGGACGGCTGGAACACCATATATTTT. It specifies CASSLGDGWNTIYF.

The chain joins TRBV5-1 to TRBJ2-3, with D uncertain. The CDR3 spans 13 residues. With 4 bases removed from V and 0 bases from J, the gap between germline ends came to 6 bases. Germline CDR1 SGHRS, CDR2 YFSETQ. CDR3 loop: CASSPTSTDTQYF. The CDR3 nucleotides read TGCGCCAGCAGCCCCACTAGCACAGATACGCAGTATTTT.

The chain recombines TRBV19 with TRBJ2-3, with 14 bases identical to TRBD2. The CDR3 is 16 amino acids. Germline V gene data show CDR1 as LNHDA and CDR2 as SQIVND (reference sequence). Trimming cost V 1 base and J 6 bases; bases outside gene matches: 3. The DNA for the CDR3 is TGTGCCAGTAGTATAGGACTAGCGGGAGGGCCTGATACGCAGTATTTT. Protein: CASSIGLAGGPDTQYF.

This chain links TRBV25-1 with TRBJ1-2; TRBD1 might be the D (5 bases). Between the trimmed V and J ends, which lost 1 base and 8 bases, there was a span of 14 bases. This CDR3 has 14 amino acids. Germline CDR1 and CDR2: MGHDK and SYGVNS. The CDR3: CASSEWVRVEGYTF. DNA of the CDR3: TGTGCCAGCAGTGAATGGGTCAGGGTCGAGGGCTACACCTTC.

This chain links TRBV9 with TRBJ2-1, with TRBD2 matching over 11 bases. The J segment lost 4 bases and the V segment lost 0 bases, leaving 3 bases of the junction unmatched. The germline gives CDR1 SGDLS, CDR2 YYNGEE. The CDR3 length is 16 residues. The DNA of the CDR3 is TGTGCCAGCAGCGTAGTAGGGACTAGCGGTTACAATGAGCAGTTCTTC. It yields the protein CASSVVGTSGYNEQFF.

The chain joins TRBV3-1 (or the pseudogene TRBV3-2) to TRBJ1-2; D is possibly TRBD1 (5 bases). The ends were cut back, 4 bases at V and 3 bases at J, with 9 bases in the middle. The CDR3 has 13 residues. In germline, CDR1 is LGHDT, CDR2 YNNKEL (reference sequence). CDR3 region: CASSLKGDYGYTF. The CDR3 coding sequence is TGTGCCAGCAGCCTTAAAGGGGACTATGGCTACACCTTC.

V and J are TRBV7-9 and TRBJ1-3; TRBD1 matches at 10 bases. The CDR3 has 16 amino acids. The V segment lost 3 bases and the J segment 11 bases; nucleotides outside the gene matches: 13. Germline values: CDR1 SEHNR, CDR2 FQNEAQ (reference sequence). The CDR3 nucleotides read TGTGCCAGCAGCTTGTTAGGACAGGGGGTAACCACCCCCATATATTTT. This translates into CASSLLGQGVTTPIYF.

The chain links TRBV2 to TRBJ1-1, with D maybe TRBD1 (6 bases). Trimming removed 7 bases from V and 2 bases from J, with 11 bases in between. Germline V lookup: CDR1 SNHLY, CDR2 FYNNEI. This CDR3 has 13 residues. CDR3 sequence reads: CASNGDKNTEAFF. In DNA form, the CDR3 reads TGTGCCAGCAATGGGGACAAAAACACTGAAGCTTTCTTT.

The chain employs TRBV3-1 (or the pseudogene TRBV3-2) and TRBJ1-2; 7 positions agree with TRBD1. CDR3 length: 16 amino acids. Trimming cost V 4 bases and J 2 bases; bases outside gene matches: 10. CDR1 LGHDT and CDR2 YNNKEL come from the germline V gene (reference sequence). Here the CDR3 DNA reads TGTGCCAGCAGCCCACTGCCGACAGGGTCCAACTATGGCTACACCTTC. Protein sequence: CASSPLPTGSNYGYTF.

The rearrangement joins TRBV12-3 or TRBV12-4 to TRBJ1-4; D gene ambiguous. The CDR3 is 12 residues long. The ends were cut back, 5 bases at V and 7 bases at J, with 8 bases in the middle. CDR3 residues: CASSKGGEKLFF. In DNA form, the CDR3 reads TGTGCCAGCAGTAAAGGAGGTGAAAAACTGTTTTTT.

This chain connects TRBV6-5 to TRBJ1-6; weak D call: TRBD1 (6 bases). CDR1 is MNHEY, CDR2 SVGAGI, per germline. The CDR3 is 16 amino acids. V was trimmed by 3 bases and J by 8 bases, leaving 17 bases between them. The CDR3 sequence is CASSYALQGLDSPLHF. The DNA for the CDR3 is TGTGCCAGCAGTTATGCCTTACAGGGTTTGGATTCACCCCTCCACTTT.

On this clone: Other DNA variants within this sample encode the same CDR3. The V call is TRBV3-1 (or the pseudogene TRBV3-2), the J call TRBJ1-6; possible D gene TRBD1, 6 bases. The CDR3 consists of 14 residues. CDR1 is LGHDT, CDR2 YNNKEL, per germline (reference sequence). Between the trimmed V and J ends, which lost 1 base and 7 bases, there was a span of 8 bases. Here the CDR3 reads CASSQAQGNSPLHF. The CDR3 DNA reads as TGTGCCAGCAGCCAAGCGCAGGGGAATTCACCCCTCCACTTT.

This clone was observed once. The rearrangement joins TRBV6-6 to TRBJ2-6; the D gene is possibly TRBD2 (5 bases). Deletions cut 0 bases from V and 0 bases from J, with 6 bases between. Looked up from germline, CDR1 is MNHNY and CDR2 is SVGAGI (reference sequence). The CDR3 covers 16 residues. The DNA of the CDR3 is TGTGCCAGCAGTTACTCGAGGGCCTCTGGGGCCAACGTCCTGACTTTC. Encoded protein: CASSYSRASGANVLTF.

This clone came up many times. The chain combines TRBV2 with TRBJ1-1, with 7 nucleotides matching TRBD1. The V segment lost 6 bases and the J segment 0 bases; nucleotides outside the gene matches: 4. CDR1 and CDR2 from the germline V gene are SNHLY and FYNNEI. The CDR3 is 14 residues long. DNA of the CDR3: TGTGCCAGCAGACCCAGGGGGATGAACACTGAAGCTTTCTTT. Its protein product is CASRPRGMNTEAFF.

The J gene is TRBJ1-5, the V gene TRBV21-1; the DNA was not compared with TRBD1, the D call given in the table. TRBV21-1 is recorded as a pseudogene. CDR3 length: 15 residues. The chain's CDR3 is CASSKDRGSNQPQHF. The CDR3 DNA reads as TGTGCCAGCAGCAAAGACAGGGGTAGCAATCAGCCCCAGCATTTT.

With regard to this clone: This sample includes further DNA sequences coding for the same CDR3. This chain links TRBV19 with TRBJ2-3, with 14 positions matching TRBD2. Germline V gene data show CDR1 as LNHDA and CDR2 as SQIVND (reference sequence). Trimming removed 4 bases from V and 6 bases from J; junction bases left unmatched: 0. The CDR3 is 14 amino acids. The CDR3 loop reads CASSRTSGGDTQYF. CDR3 coding DNA: TGTGCCAGTAGTAGGACTAGCGGGGGGGATACGCAGTATTTT. Based on the CDR3 plus reference TRBV19 and TRBJ2-3, the full variable domain is DGGITQSPKYLFRKEGQNVTLSCEQNLNHDAMYWYRQDPGQGLRLIYYSQIVNDFQKGDIAEGYSVSREKKESFPLTVTSAQKNPTAFYLCASSRTSGGDTQYFGPGTRLTVL.

The chain combines TRBV30 with TRBJ2-2, with a tentative D call TRBD1 (6 bases). Germline assignment: CDR1 GTSNPN and CDR2 SVGIG (reference sequence). This CDR3 spans 13 amino acids. The V end was cut by 1 base, the J end by 3 bases, with 6 bases between. The CDR3 spells CAWSDRDTGELFF. The CDR3, as DNA: TGTGCCTGGAGTGACAGGGACACCGGGGAGCTGTTTTTT. Looking up the rest from reference TRBV30 and TRBJ2-2 gives the full variable domain: SQTIHQWPATLVQPVGSPLSLECTVEGTSNPNLYWYRQAAGRGLQLLFYSVGIGQISSEVPQNLSASRPQDRQFILSSKKLLLSDSGFYLCAWSDRDTGELFFGEGSRLTVL.

This chain connects TRBV28 to TRBJ1-1; perhaps TRBD1 as D (6 bases). The germline V gene has CDR1 MDHEN and CDR2 SYDVKM. V dropped 6 bases and J dropped 0 bases, with 17 bases sitting between them. CDR3 length equals 16 residues. The CDR3, as DNA: TGTGCCAGCAGGAGACAGGAGCACACCATGAACACTGAAGCTTTCTTT. It encodes CASRRQEHTMNTEAFF.